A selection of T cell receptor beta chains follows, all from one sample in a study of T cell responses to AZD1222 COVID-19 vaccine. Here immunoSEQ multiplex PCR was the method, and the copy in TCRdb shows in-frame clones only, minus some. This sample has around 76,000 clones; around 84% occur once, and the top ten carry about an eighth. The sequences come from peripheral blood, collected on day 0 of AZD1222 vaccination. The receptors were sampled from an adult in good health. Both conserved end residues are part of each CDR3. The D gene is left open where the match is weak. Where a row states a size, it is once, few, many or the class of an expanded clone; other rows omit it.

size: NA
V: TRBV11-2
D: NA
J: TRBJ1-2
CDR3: CASSPQISQGYGYTF
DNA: TGTGCCAGCAGTCCACAGATTTCACAGGGCTATGGCTACACCTTC

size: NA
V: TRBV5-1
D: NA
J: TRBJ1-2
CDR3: CASSLGQGGGYGYTF
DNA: TGCGCCAGCAGCTTGGGGCAGGGAGGAGGCTATGGCTACACCTTC

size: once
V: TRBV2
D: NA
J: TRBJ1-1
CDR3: CASSPDFLGTEAFF
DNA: TGTGCCAGCAGTCCGGACTTCTTGGGCACTGAAGCTTTCTTT

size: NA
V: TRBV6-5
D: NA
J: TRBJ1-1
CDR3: CASSYDLGPEAFF
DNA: TGTGCCAGCAGTTACGACCTGGGGCCTGAAGCTTTCTTT

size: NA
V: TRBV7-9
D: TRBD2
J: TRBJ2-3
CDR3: CASSLVGRATDTQYF
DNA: TGTGCCAGCAGCTTAGTGGGGAGGGCCACAGATACGCAGTATTTT

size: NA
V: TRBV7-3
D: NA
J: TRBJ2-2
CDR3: CASSLIGGELFF
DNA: TGTGCCAGCAGCTTAATAGGTGGGGAGCTGTTTTTT

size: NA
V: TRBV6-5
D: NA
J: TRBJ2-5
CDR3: CASSYDLQETQYF
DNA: TGTGCCAGCAGTTATGACCTCCAAGAGACCCAGTACTTC

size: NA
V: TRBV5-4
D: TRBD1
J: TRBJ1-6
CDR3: CASSSRRGQGFGSPLHF
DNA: TGTGCCAGCAGCTCCCGGCGCGGACAGGGGTTTGGTTCACCCCTCCACTTT

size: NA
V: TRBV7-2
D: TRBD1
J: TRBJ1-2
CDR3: CASSLEGTGVPYGYTF
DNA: TGTGCCAGCAGCTTAGAGGGCACAGGGGTCCCCTATGGCTACACCTTC

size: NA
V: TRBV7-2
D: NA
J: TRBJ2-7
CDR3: CASSLLEATYEQYF
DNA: TGTGCCAGCAGCTTACTCGAAGCAACCTACGAGCAGTACTTC

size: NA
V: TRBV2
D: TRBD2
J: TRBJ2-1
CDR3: CAVSGGSYNEQFF
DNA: TGTGCCGTAAGCGGGGGCTCCTACAATGAGCAGTTCTTC

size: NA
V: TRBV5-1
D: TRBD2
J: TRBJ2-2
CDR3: CASRRAPSGGPTGELFF
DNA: TGCGCCAGCAGAAGGGCCCCCTCGGGGGGGCCGACCGGGGAGCTGTTTTTT

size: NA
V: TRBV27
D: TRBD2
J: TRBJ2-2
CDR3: CASSFGAGGTPGELFF
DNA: TGTGCCAGCAGTTTCGGTGCGGGGGGGACCCCCGGGGAGCTGTTTTTT

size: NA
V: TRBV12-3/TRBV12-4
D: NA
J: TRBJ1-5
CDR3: CASSYQGSRHF
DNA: TGTGCCAGCAGTTACCAGGGCTCGCGGCATTTT

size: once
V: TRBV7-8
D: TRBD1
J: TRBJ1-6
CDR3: CASSRLSDRTLDSPLHF
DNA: TGTGCCAGCAGCCGACTTTCGGACAGGACGCTCGATTCACCCCTCCACTTT

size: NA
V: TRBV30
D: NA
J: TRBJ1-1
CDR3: CAWSVPKNTEAFF
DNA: TGTGCCTGGAGTGTCCCCAAAAACACTGAAGCTTTCTTT

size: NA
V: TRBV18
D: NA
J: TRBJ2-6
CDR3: CASSQPSRGANVLTF
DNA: TGTGCCAGCTCACAACCTTCCCGGGGGGCCAACGTCCTGACTTTC

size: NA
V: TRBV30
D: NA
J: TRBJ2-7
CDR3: CAWTKKQGYEQYF
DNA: TGTGCCTGGACGAAAAAACAGGGCTACGAGCAGTACTTC

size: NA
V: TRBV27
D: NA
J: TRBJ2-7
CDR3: CASSLKGKDYEQYF
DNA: TGTGCCAGCAGTTTAAAAGGAAAGGACTACGAGCAGTACTTC

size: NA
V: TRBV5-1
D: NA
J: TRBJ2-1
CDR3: CASSLEAEYNEQFF
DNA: TGCGCCAGCAGCTTGGAAGCAGAATACAATGAGCAGTTCTTC

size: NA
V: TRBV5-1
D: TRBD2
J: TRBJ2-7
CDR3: CASSLAAGEREQYF
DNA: TGCGCCAGCAGCTTGGCTGCGGGGGAACGGGAGCAGTACTTC

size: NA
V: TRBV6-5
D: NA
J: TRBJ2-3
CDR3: CASTHGDVDTQYF
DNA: TGTGCCAGCACCCACGGCGATGTAGATACGCAGTATTTT

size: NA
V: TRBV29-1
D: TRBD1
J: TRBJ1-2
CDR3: CSEKTGGKGYTF
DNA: TGCAGCGAAAAGACAGGGGGCAAGGGCTACACCTTC

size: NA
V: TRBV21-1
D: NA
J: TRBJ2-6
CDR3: CASSNPLFFGQGFSGANVLTF
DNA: TGTGCCAGCAGCAATCCGTTGTTTTTTGGACAGGGGTTCTCTGGGGCCAACGTCCTGACTTTC

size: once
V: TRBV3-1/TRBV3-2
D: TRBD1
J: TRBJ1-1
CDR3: CASSWTPQGGTEAFF
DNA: TGTGCCAGCAGCTGGACCCCCCAGGGGGGCACTGAAGCTTTCTTT

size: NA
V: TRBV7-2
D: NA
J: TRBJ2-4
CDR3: CASSLVGGVQNIQYF
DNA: TGTGCCAGCAGCTTAGTAGGGGGGGTCCAAAACATTCAGTACTTC

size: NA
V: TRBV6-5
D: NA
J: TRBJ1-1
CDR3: CASSYSPGNTEAFF
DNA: TGTGCCAGCAGTTACTCCCCGGGGAACACTGAAGCTTTCTTT

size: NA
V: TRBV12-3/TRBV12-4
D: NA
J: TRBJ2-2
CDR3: CASSLNDNGELFF
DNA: TGTGCCAGCAGTTTAAATGATAACGGGGAGCTGTTTTTT

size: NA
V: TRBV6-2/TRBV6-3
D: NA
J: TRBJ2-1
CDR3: CASSYLGDLYNEQFF
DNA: TGTGCCAGCAGTTACCTCGGGGACCTCTACAATGAGCAGTTCTTC

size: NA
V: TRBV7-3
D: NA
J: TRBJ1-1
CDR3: CASSQTGNTEAFF
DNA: TGTGCCAGCAGCCAGACAGGTAACACTGAAGCTTTCTTT

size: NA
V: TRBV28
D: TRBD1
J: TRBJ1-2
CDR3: CASLDRGPLDGYTF
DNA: TGTGCCAGCCTGGACAGGGGGCCTTTGGATGGCTACACCTTC

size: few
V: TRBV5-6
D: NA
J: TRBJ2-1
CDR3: CASSGTGWREQFF
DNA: TGTGCCAGCAGCGGTACAGGGTGGAGGGAGCAGTTCTTC

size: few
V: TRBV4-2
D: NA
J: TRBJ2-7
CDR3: CASSQGQDISYEQYF
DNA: TGTGCCAGCAGCCAGGGCCAAGACATCTCCTACGAGCAGTACTTC

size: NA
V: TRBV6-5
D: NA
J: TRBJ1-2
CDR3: CASSYQGALGEPGSTF
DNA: TGTGCCAGCAGTTACCAAGGGGCCCTGGGGGAGCCAGGGAGTACCTTC

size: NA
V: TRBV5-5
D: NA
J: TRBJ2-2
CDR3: CASSLYGGQNGELFF
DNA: TGTGCCAGCAGCTTGTACGGGGGGCAGAACGGGGAGCTGTTTTTT

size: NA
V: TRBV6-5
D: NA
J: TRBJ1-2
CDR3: CASSFFPQLGYTF
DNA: TGTGCCAGCAGTTTTTTTCCCCAACTTGGCTACACCTTC